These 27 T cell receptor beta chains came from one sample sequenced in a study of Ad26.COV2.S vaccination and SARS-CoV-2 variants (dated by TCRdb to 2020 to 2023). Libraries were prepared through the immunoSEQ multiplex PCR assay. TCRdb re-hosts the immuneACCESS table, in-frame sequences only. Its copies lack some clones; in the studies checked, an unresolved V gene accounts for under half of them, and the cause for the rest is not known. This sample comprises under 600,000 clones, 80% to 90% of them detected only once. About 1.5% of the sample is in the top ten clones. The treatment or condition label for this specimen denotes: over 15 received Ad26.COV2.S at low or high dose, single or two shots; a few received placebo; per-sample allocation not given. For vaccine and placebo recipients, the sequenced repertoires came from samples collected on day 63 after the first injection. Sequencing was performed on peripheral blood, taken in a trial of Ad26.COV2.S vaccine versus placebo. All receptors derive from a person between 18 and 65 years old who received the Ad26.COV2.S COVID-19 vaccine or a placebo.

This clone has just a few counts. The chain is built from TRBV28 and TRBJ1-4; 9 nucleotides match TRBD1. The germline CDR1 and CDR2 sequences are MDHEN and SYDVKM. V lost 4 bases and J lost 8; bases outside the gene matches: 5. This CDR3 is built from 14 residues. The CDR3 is CASSSGQGTEKLFF. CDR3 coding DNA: TGTGCCAGCAGTTCGGGACAGGGTACCGAAAAACTGTTTTTT. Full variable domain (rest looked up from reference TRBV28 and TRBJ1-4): DVKVTQSSRYLVKRTGEKVFLECVQDMDHENMFWYRQDPGLGLRLIYFSYDVKMKEKGDIPEGYSVSREKKERFSLILESASTNQTSMYLCASSSGQGTEKLFFGSGTQLSVL.

The CDR3 here is CASSAFTGQGVGETQYF. CDR3 nucleotides: TGCGCCAGCAGCGCCTTTACGGGACAGGGGGTAGGAGAGACCCAGTACTTC. V gene TRBV5-1 combines with J gene TRBJ2-5; TRBD1 matches 11 bases. Losses at the gene ends were 4 bases for V and 4 bases for J; bases not matched to a gene: 12. In germline, CDR1 is SGHRS, CDR2 YFSETQ. This CDR3 is built from 17 residues.

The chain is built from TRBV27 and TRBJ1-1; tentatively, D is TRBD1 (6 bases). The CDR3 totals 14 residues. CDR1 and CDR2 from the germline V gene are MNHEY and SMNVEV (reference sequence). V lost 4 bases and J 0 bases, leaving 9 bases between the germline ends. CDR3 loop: CASSSGALNTEAFF. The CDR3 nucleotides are TGTGCCAGCAGTTCGGGGGCTCTGAACACTGAAGCTTTCTTT.

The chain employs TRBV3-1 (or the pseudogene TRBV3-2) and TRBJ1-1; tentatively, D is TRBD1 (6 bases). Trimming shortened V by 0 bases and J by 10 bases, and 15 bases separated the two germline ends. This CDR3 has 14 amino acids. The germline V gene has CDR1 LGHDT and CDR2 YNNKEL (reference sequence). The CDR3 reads CASSQDDKGGGAFF. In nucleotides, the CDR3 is TGTGCCAGCAGCCAAGATGACAAAGGGGGGGGAGCTTTCTTT.

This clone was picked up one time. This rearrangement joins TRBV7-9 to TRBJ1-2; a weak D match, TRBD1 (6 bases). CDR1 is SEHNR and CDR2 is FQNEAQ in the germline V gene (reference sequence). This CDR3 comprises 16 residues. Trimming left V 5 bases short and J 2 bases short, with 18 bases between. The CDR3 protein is CASSRLGGLANYGYTF. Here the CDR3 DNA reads TGTGCCAGCAGCCGACTAGGGGGGCTGGCAAACTATGGCTACACCTTC.

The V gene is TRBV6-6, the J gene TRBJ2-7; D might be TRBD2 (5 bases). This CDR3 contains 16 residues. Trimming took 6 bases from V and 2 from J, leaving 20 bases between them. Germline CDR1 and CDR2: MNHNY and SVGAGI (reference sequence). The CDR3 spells CASSRGNLANTYEQYF. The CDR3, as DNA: TGTGCCAGCAGCCGCGGTAATCTAGCAAACACCTACGAGCAGTACTTC.

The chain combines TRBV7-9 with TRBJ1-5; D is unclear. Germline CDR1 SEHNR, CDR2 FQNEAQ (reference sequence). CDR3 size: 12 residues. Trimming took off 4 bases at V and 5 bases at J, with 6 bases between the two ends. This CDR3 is CASSSNYQPQHF. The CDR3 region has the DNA TGTGCCAGCAGCTCAAATTATCAGCCCCAGCATTTT. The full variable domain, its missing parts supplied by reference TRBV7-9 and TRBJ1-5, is DTGVSQNPRHKITKRGQNVTFRCDPISEHNRLYWYRQTLGQGPEFLTYFQNEAQLEKSRLLSDRFSAERPKGSFSTLEIQRTEQGDSAMYLCASSSNYQPQHFGDGTRLSIL.

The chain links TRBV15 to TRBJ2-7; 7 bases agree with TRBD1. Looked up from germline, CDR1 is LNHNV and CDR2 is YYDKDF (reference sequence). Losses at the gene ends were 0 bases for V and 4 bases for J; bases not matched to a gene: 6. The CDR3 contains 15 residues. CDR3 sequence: CATSRDLEGAYEQYF. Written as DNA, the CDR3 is TGTGCCACCAGCAGAGATCTCGAGGGGGCTTACGAGCAGTACTTC.

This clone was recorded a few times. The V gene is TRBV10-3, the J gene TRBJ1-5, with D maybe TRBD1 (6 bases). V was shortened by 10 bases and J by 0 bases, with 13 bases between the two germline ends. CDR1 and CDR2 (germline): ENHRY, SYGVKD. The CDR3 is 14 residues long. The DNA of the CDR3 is TGTGCCAGTACCGGGACAAATAGCAATCAGCCCCAGCATTTT. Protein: CASTGTNSNQPQHF.

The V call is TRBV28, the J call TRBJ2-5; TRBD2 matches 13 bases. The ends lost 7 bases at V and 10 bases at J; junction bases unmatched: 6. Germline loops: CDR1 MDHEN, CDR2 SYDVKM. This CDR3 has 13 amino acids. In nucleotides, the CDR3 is TGTGCCAGCAACCCGGGACTAGCGGGATTCCAGTACTTC. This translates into CASNPGLAGFQYF. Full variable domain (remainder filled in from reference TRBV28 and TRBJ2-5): DVKVTQSSRYLVKRTGEKVFLECVQDMDHENMFWYRQDPGLGLRLIYFSYDVKMKEKGDIPEGYSVSREKKERFSLILESASTNQTSMYLCASNPGLAGFQYFGPGTRLLVL.

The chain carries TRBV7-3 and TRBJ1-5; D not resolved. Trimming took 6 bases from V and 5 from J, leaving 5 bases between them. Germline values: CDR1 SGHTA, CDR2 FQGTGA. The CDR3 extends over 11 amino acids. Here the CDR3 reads CASRDHQPQHF. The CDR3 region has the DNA TGTGCCAGCAGGGATCATCAGCCCCAGCATTTT. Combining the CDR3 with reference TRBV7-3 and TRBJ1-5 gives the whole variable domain GAGVSQTPSNKVTEKGKYVELRCDPISGHTALYWYRQSLGQGPEFLIYFQGTGAADDSGLPNDRFFAVRPEGSVSTLKIQRTERGDSAVYLCASRDHQPQHFGDGTRLSIL.

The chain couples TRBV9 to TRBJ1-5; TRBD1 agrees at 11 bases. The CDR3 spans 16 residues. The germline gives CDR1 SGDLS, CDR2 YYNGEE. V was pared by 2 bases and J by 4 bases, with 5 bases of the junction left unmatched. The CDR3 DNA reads TGTGCCAGCAGCGTGGGGGACAGGGGGATTAATCAGCCCCAGCATTTT. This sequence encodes CASSVGDRGINQPQHF.

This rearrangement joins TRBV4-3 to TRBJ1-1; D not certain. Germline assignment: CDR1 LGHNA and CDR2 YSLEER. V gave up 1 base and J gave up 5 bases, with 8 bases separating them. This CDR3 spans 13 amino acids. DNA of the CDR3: TGCGCCAGCAGCCAAGCCCTGGCGACTGAAGCTTTCTTT. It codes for CASSQALATEAFF.

CDR3 residues: CASSLYFTEAFF. The DNA of the CDR3 is TGTGCCAGCAGCTTATACTTTACTGAAGCTTTCTTT. This rearrangement joins TRBV11-2 to TRBJ1-1, with D unclear. The V gene's germline CDR1 is SGHAT and CDR2 FQNNGV. V was pared by 2 bases and J by 5 bases, with 6 bases between. This CDR3 spans 12 amino acids.

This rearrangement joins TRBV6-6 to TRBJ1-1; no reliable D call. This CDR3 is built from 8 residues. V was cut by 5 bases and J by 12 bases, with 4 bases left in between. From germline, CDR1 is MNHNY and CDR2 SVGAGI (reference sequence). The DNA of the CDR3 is TGTGCCAGCAGTAGTCCTTTCTTT. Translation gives CASSSPFF.

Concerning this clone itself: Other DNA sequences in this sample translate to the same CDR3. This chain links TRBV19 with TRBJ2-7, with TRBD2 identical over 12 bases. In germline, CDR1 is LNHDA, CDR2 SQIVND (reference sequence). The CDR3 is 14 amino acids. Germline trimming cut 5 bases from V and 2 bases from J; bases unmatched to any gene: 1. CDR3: CASSLAGGPYEQYF. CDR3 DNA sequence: TGTGCCAGTAGTCTAGCGGGGGGGCCCTACGAGCAGTACTTC.

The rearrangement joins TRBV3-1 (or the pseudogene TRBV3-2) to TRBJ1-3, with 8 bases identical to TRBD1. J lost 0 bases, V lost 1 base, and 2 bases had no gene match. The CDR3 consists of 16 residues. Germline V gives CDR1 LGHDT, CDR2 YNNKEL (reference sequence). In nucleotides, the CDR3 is TGTGCCAGCAGCCAAGTGGACAGGGACTCTGGAAACACCATATATTTT. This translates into CASSQVDRDSGNTIYF.

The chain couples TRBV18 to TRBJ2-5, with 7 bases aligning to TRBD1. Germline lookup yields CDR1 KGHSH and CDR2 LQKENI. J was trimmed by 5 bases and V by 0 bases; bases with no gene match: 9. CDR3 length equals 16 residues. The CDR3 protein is CASSPPERGRVETQYF. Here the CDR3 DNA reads TGTGCCAGCTCACCACCGGAGAGGGGGCGAGTGGAGACCCAGTACTTC.

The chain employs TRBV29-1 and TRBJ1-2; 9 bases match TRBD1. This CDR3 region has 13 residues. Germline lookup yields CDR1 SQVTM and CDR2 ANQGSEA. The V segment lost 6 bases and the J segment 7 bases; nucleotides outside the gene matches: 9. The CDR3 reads CSVIGQGIGGYTF. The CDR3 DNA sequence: TGCAGCGTCATAGGACAGGGGATAGGTGGCTACACCTTC.

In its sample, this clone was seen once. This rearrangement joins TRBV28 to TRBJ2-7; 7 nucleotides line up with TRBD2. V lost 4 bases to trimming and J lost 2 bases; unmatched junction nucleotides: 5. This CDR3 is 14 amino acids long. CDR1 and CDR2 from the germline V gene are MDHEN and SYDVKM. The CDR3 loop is CASSSGGFTYEQYF. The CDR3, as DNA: TGTGCCAGCAGTTCGGGAGGTTTCACCTACGAGCAGTACTTC. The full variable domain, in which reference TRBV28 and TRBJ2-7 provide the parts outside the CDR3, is DVKVTQSSRYLVKRTGEKVFLECVQDMDHENMFWYRQDPGLGLRLIYFSYDVKMKEKGDIPEGYSVSREKKERFSLILESASTNQTSMYLCASSSGGFTYEQYFGPGTRLTVT.

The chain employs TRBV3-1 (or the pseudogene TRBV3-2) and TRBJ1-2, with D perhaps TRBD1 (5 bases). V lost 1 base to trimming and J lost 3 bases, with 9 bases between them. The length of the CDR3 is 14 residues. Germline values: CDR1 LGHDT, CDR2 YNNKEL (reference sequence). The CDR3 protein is CASSQGLGDYGYTF. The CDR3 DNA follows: TGTGCCAGCAGCCAAGGGTTAGGGGACTATGGCTACACCTTC.

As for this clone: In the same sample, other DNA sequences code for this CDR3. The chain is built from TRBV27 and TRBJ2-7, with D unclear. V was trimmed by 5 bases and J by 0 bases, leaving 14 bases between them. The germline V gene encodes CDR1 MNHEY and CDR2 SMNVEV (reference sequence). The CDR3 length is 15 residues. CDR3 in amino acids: CASSPLGSGSYEQYF. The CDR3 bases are TGTGCCAGCAGTCCCCTCGGCTCCGGCTCCTACGAGCAGTACTTC.

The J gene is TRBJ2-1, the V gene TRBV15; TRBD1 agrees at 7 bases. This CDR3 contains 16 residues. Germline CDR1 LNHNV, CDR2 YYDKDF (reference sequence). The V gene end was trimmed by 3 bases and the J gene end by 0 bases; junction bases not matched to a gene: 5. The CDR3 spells CATSRKGQSSYNEQFF. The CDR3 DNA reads TGTGCCACCAGCAGGAAGGGACAGAGCTCCTACAATGAGCAGTTCTTC.

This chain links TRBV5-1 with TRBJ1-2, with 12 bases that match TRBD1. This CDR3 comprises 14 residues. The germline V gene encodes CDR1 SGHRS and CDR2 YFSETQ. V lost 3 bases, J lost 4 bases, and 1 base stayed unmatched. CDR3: CASSWGQGAYGYTF. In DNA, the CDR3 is TGCGCCAGCAGCTGGGGACAGGGGGCCTATGGCTACACCTTC.

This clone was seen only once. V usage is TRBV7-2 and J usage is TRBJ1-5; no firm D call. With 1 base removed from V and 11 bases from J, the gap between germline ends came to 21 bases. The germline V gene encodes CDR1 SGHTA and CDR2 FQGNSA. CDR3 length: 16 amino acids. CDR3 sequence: CASSLGVVETSEAQHF. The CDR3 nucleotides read TGTGCCAGCAGCTTAGGGGTGGTCGAGACCTCCGAGGCCCAGCATTTT.

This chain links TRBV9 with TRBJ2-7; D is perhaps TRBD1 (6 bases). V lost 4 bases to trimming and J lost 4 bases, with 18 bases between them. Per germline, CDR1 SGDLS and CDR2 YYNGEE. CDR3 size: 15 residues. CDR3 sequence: CASSPHRDTQYEQYF. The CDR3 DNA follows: TGTGCCAGCAGCCCCCATAGGGACACCCAGTACGAGCAGTACTTC.

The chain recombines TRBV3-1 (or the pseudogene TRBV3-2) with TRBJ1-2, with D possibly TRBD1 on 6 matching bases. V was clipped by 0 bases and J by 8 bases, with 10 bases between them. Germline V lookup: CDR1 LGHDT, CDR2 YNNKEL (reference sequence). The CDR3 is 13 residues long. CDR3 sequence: CASSQEGGGGYTF. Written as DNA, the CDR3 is TGTGCCAGCAGCCAAGAAGGGGGGGGCGGCTACACCTTC.